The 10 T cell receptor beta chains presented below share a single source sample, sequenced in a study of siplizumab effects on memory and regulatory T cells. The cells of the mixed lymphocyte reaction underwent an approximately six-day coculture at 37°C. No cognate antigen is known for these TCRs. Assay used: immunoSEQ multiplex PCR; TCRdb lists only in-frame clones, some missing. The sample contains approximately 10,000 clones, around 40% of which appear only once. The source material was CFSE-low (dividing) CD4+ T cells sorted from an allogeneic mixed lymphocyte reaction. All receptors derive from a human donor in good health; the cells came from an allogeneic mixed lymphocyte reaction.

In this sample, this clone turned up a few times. CDR3 DNA: TGTGCCAGCAGCTTAGTGCAGGCCCACGAGCAGTACTTC. Residues: CASSLVQAHEQYF. V gene TRBV7-2 combines with J gene TRBJ2-7; D is ambiguous. V lost 1 base and J 5 bases, leaving 9 bases between the germline ends. Germline V lookup: CDR1 SGHTA, CDR2 FQGNSA. This CDR3 spans 13 amino acids.

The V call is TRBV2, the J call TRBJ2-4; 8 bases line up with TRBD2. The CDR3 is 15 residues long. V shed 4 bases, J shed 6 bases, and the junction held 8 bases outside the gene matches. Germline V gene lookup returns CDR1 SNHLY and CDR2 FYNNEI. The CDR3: CASSVPGTRRNIQYF. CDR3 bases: TGTGCCAGCAGTGTCCCCGGGACTAGAAGAAACATTCAGTACTTC.

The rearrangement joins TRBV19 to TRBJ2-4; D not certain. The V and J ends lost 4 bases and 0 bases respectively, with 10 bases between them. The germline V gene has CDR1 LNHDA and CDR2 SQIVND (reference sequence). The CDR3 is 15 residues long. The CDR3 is CASSKDYLAKNIQYF. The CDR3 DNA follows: TGTGCCAGTAGTAAAGATTACCTAGCCAAAAACATTCAGTACTTC.

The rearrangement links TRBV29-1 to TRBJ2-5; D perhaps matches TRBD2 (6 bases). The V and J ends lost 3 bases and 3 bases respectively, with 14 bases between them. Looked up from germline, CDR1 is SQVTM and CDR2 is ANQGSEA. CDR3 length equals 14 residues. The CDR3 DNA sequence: TGCAGCGTTGACCCTCCGGGGGTAAAAGAGACCCAGTACTTC. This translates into CSVDPPGVKETQYF. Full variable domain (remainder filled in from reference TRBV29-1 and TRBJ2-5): SAVISQKPSRDICQRGTSLTIQCQVDSQVTMMFWYRQQPGQSLTLIATANQGSEATYESGFVIDKFPISRPNLTFSTLTVSNMSPEDSSIYLCSVDPPGVKETQYFGPGTRLLVL.

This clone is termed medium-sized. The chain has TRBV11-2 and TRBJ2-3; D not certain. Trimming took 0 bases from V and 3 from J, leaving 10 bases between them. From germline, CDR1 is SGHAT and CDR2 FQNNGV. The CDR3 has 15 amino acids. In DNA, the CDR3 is TGTGCCAGCAGCTTAGATCGGGTGGGGACAGATACGCAGTATTTT. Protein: CASSLDRVGTDTQYF.

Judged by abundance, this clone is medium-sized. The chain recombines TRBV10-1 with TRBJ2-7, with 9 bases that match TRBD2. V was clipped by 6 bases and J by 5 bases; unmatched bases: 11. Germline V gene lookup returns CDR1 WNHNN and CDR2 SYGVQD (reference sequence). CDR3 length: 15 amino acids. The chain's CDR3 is CASSPSGIRGDEQYF. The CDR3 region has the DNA TGCGCCAGCAGCCCTAGCGGGATACGGGGGGACGAGCAGTACTTC.

As DNA, the CDR3 is TGTGCCAGTATTAGATCTGGCAGGGACTATGGCTACACCTTC. This translates into CASIRSGRDYGYTF. The chain carries TRBV19 and TRBJ1-2; maybe TRBD1 (5 bases). V lost 7 bases, J lost 3 bases, and 15 bases lay in between. Germline lookup yields CDR1 LNHDA and CDR2 SQIVND (reference sequence). This CDR3 comprises 14 residues.

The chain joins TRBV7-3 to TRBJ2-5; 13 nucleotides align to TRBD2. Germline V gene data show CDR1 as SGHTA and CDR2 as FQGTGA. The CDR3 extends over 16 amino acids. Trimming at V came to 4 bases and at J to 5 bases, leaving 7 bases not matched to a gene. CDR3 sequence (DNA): TGTGCCAGCAGCTCGAGACTAGCGGGAGGTTGGGAGACCCAGTACTTC. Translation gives CASSSRLAGGWETQYF.

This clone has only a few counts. Here the CDR3 reads CASSFGAVYAYEQYF. The CDR3 bases are TGTGCCAGCAGCTTTGGGGCGGTTTACGCCTACGAGCAGTACTTC. The rearrangement joins TRBV7-9 to TRBJ2-7; a weak D match, TRBD1 (5 bases). This CDR3 has 15 amino acids. The ends were cut back, 3 bases at V and 2 bases at J, with 14 bases in the middle. Germline V CDR1 and CDR2: SEHNR, FQNEAQ (reference sequence).

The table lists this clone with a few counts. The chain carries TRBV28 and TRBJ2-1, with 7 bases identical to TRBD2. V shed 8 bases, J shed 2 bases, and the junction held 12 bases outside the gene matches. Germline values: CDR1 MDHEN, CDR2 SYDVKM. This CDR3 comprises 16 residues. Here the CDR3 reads CASVSRWGGAYNEQFF. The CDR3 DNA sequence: TGTGCCAGCGTATCCCGATGGGGGGGGGCCTACAATGAGCAGTTCTTC.